Listed below are T cell receptor beta chains from one sample, sequenced in a study of pediatric ulcerative colitis. Profiled with immunoSEQ multiplex PCR; TCRdb holds only in-frame clones, not every one. The sample lists 55,000 to 65,000 clones, 75% to 85% seen once, with 5.2% in the top ten. Sequencing used blood. The receptors were sampled from a boy younger than 18 with moderate ulcerative colitis. Both conserved end residues are part of each CDR3. The D gene is left open where the match is weak. Only part of the rows carry a size: once, few, many, or a class if the clone is expanded.

j_call: TRBJ2-7; d_call: -; cdr3_length: 11; v_call: TRBV29-1; clone_size: -; cdr3_aa: CSVEGEYEQYF; cdr3_nt: TGCAGCGTTGAAGGCGAATACGAGCAGTACTTC
j_call: TRBJ1-5; d_call: TRBD1; cdr3_length: 15; v_call: TRBV6-6; clone_size: -; cdr3_aa: CASKNMDRAGQPQHF; cdr3_nt: TGTGCCAGCAAAAACATGGACAGGGCGGGTCAGCCCCAGCATTTT
j_call: TRBJ1-1; d_call: -; cdr3_length: 12; v_call: TRBV29-1; clone_size: -; cdr3_aa: CSVGGVLDEAFF; cdr3_nt: TGCAGCGTAGGAGGGGTACTGGATGAAGCTTTCTTT
j_call: TRBJ1-1; d_call: -; cdr3_length: 15; v_call: TRBV21-1; clone_size: -; cdr3_aa: CASSIQGDLMAEAFF; cdr3_nt: TGTGCCAGCTCCATTCAGGGAGACCTGATGGCTGAAGCTTTCTTT
j_call: TRBJ2-1; d_call: TRBD2; cdr3_length: 17; v_call: TRBV10-1; clone_size: -; cdr3_aa: CASSDLRSGNSYNEQFF; cdr3_nt: TGCGCCAGCAGTGACCTTCGGAGCGGGAACTCCTACAATGAGCAGTTCTTC
j_call: TRBJ2-3; d_call: -; cdr3_length: 18; v_call: TRBV11-2; clone_size: -; cdr3_aa: CASSLDFEGRSSTDTQYF; cdr3_nt: TGTGCCAGCAGCTTAGATTTTGAAGGGAGGAGTAGCACAGATACGCAGTATTTT
j_call: TRBJ1-2; d_call: -; cdr3_length: 13; v_call: TRBV30; clone_size: -; cdr3_aa: CAWSGETNYGYTF; cdr3_nt: TGTGCCTGGAGTGGAGAGACTAACTATGGCTACACCTTC
j_call: TRBJ2-5; d_call: TRBD2; cdr3_length: 15; v_call: TRBV7-2; clone_size: -; cdr3_aa: CASSLGGGSQETQYF; cdr3_nt: TGTGCCAGCAGCTTAGGCGGGGGGTCCCAAGAGACCCAGTACTTC
j_call: TRBJ2-2; d_call: TRBD1; cdr3_length: 16; v_call: TRBV4-2; clone_size: few; cdr3_aa: CASSQDPTGVTGELFF; cdr3_nt: TGTGCCAGCAGCCAAGATCCGACAGGGGTCACCGGGGAGCTGTTTTTT
j_call: TRBJ2-5; d_call: -; cdr3_length: 12; v_call: TRBV6-8; clone_size: -; cdr3_aa: CASRRTAETQYF; cdr3_nt: TGTGCCAGCAGAAGGACTGCAGAGACCCAGTACTTC
j_call: TRBJ1-2; d_call: -; cdr3_length: 13; v_call: TRBV5-6; clone_size: -; cdr3_aa: CASRGQLNYGYTF; cdr3_nt: TGTGCCAGCAGAGGACAGCTCAACTATGGCTACACCTTC
j_call: TRBJ2-3; d_call: TRBD2; cdr3_length: 17; v_call: TRBV11-3; clone_size: -; cdr3_aa: CASSFRTSGGAADTQYF; cdr3_nt: TGTGCCAGCAGCTTCCGGACTAGCGGGGGGGCTGCAGATACGCAGTATTTT
j_call: TRBJ1-1; d_call: -; cdr3_length: 12; v_call: TRBV15; clone_size: -; cdr3_aa: CATSREGGPAFF; cdr3_nt: TGTGCCACCAGCAGAGAGGGAGGGCCAGCTTTCTTT
j_call: TRBJ2-7; d_call: -; cdr3_length: 13; v_call: TRBV5-4; clone_size: -; cdr3_aa: CASSLVAQNEQYF; cdr3_nt: TGTGCCAGCAGCTTGGTGGCGCAGAACGAGCAGTACTTC
j_call: TRBJ1-2; d_call: -; cdr3_length: 14; v_call: TRBV5-1; clone_size: -; cdr3_aa: CASSLAAVDYGYTF; cdr3_nt: TGCGCCAGCAGCTTGGCGGCGGTAGACTATGGCTACACCTTC
j_call: TRBJ2-2; d_call: -; cdr3_length: 14; v_call: TRBV7-8; clone_size: -; cdr3_aa: CASSLGTNTGELFF; cdr3_nt: TGTGCCAGCAGCTTAGGAACGAACACCGGGGAGCTGTTTTTT
j_call: TRBJ1-1; d_call: -; cdr3_length: 18; v_call: TRBV5-1; clone_size: -; cdr3_aa: CASSRTRGGPRIDTEAFF; cdr3_nt: TGCGCCAGCAGTAGGACACGAGGGGGGCCGCGGATTGACACTGAAGCTTTCTTT
j_call: TRBJ2-7; d_call: -; cdr3_length: 15; v_call: TRBV7-2; clone_size: -; cdr3_aa: CASSPAGATDYEQYF; cdr3_nt: TGTGCCAGCAGCCCGGCCGGGGCCACCGACTACGAGCAGTACTTC
j_call: TRBJ2-1; d_call: TRBD2; cdr3_length: 15; v_call: TRBV28; clone_size: -; cdr3_aa: CASWTSGGAYNEQFF; cdr3_nt: TGTGCCAGCTGGACTAGCGGGGGGGCCTACAATGAGCAGTTCTTC
j_call: TRBJ2-7; d_call: TRBD1; cdr3_length: 16; v_call: TRBV12-5; clone_size: -; cdr3_aa: CASGLVTGGRGHEQYF; cdr3_nt: TGTGCTAGTGGTTTGGTGACAGGGGGCAGGGGCCACGAGCAGTACTTC
j_call: TRBJ1-3; d_call: TRBD1; cdr3_length: 14; v_call: TRBV10-3; clone_size: -; cdr3_aa: CAIRPTGGGNTIYF; cdr3_nt: TGTGCCATCAGGCCCACAGGGGGTGGAAACACCATATATTTT
j_call: TRBJ2-7; d_call: -; cdr3_length: 13; v_call: TRBV2; clone_size: -; cdr3_aa: CASGGINSYEQYF; cdr3_nt: TGTGCCAGCGGGGGGATCAACTCCTACGAGCAGTACTTC
j_call: TRBJ2-7; d_call: -; cdr3_length: 14; v_call: TRBV9; clone_size: -; cdr3_aa: CASSAGQNHYEQYF; cdr3_nt: TGTGCCAGCAGCGCAGGACAAAACCACTACGAGCAGTACTTC
j_call: TRBJ2-7; d_call: TRBD1; cdr3_length: 15; v_call: TRBV7-2; clone_size: -; cdr3_aa: CASSLQGAGFYEQYF; cdr3_nt: TGTGCCAGCAGCTTACAGGGGGCCGGATTTTACGAGCAGTACTTC
j_call: TRBJ1-2; d_call: TRBD1; cdr3_length: 14; v_call: TRBV5-1; clone_size: -; cdr3_aa: CASSPGQGGYGYTF; cdr3_nt: TGCGCCAGCAGCCCCGGACAGGGCGGCTATGGCTACACCTTC
j_call: TRBJ1-1; d_call: -; cdr3_length: 15; v_call: TRBV7-6; clone_size: -; cdr3_aa: CASSLDPGVGTEAFF; cdr3_nt: TGTGCCAGCAGCTTAGATCCAGGGGTGGGCACTGAAGCTTTCTTT
j_call: TRBJ1-6; d_call: -; cdr3_length: 16; v_call: TRBV9; clone_size: -; cdr3_aa: CASSSLGGSYNSPLHF; cdr3_nt: TGTGCCAGCAGCTCCTTAGGGGGCTCCTATAATTCACCCCTCCACTTT
j_call: TRBJ2-1; d_call: -; cdr3_length: 14; v_call: TRBV9; clone_size: -; cdr3_aa: CASSVAGAYNEQFF; cdr3_nt: TGTGCCAGCAGCGTAGCGGGGGCTTATAATGAGCAGTTCTTC
j_call: TRBJ1-5; d_call: TRBD1; cdr3_length: 15; v_call: TRBV2; clone_size: -; cdr3_aa: CASSVGQGFNQPQHF; cdr3_nt: TGTGCCAGCAGTGTGGGACAGGGGTTCAATCAGCCCCAGCATTTT
j_call: TRBJ1-5; d_call: -; cdr3_length: 13; v_call: TRBV6-5; clone_size: -; cdr3_aa: CASSYRGSQPQHF; cdr3_nt: TGTGCCAGCAGTTACCGAGGATCTCAGCCCCAGCATTTT
j_call: TRBJ2-6; d_call: -; cdr3_length: 19; v_call: TRBV5-6; clone_size: -; cdr3_aa: CASQMAGRPASSGANVLTF; cdr3_nt: TGTGCCAGCCAAATGGCGGGCAGGCCTGCTAGCTCTGGGGCCAACGTCCTGACTTTC
j_call: TRBJ2-3; d_call: -; cdr3_length: 17; v_call: TRBV7-8; clone_size: -; cdr3_aa: CASSLLEQGAQRDTQYF; cdr3_nt: TGTGCCAGCAGCTTATTAGAACAGGGCGCCCAGAGAGATACGCAGTATTTT
j_call: TRBJ1-5; d_call: TRBD1; cdr3_length: 14; v_call: TRBV4-1; clone_size: -; cdr3_aa: CASRATGGNQPQHF; cdr3_nt: TGCGCCAGCAGGGCGACAGGGGGCAATCAGCCCCAGCATTTT
j_call: TRBJ1-2; d_call: -; cdr3_length: 15; v_call: TRBV6-5; clone_size: -; cdr3_aa: CASSYSWTANYGYTF; cdr3_nt: TGTGCCAGCAGTTACTCGTGGACAGCTAACTATGGCTACACCTTC
j_call: TRBJ2-7; d_call: TRBD2; cdr3_length: 16; v_call: TRBV4-1; clone_size: -; cdr3_aa: CASSQDEGLPPYEQYF; cdr3_nt: TGCGCCAGCAGCCAAGATGAGGGACTACCACCCTACGAGCAGTACTTC
j_call: TRBJ1-5; d_call: -; cdr3_length: 16; v_call: TRBV18; clone_size: once; cdr3_aa: CASSPRAGYSNQPQHF; cdr3_nt: TGTGCCAGCTCACCCAGGGCAGGGTATAGCAATCAGCCCCAGCATTTT
j_call: TRBJ2-7; d_call: TRBD2; cdr3_length: 15; v_call: TRBV4-1; clone_size: -; cdr3_aa: CASSPTSGGAYEQYF; cdr3_nt: TGCGCCAGCAGCCCCACTAGCGGGGGGGCCTACGAGCAGTACTTC
j_call: TRBJ1-3; d_call: -; cdr3_length: 17; v_call: TRBV25-1; clone_size: -; cdr3_aa: CASSDPEGGYSGNTIYF; cdr3_nt: TGTGCCAGCAGTGACCCTGAGGGGGGGTACTCTGGAAACACCATATATTTT
j_call: TRBJ1-4; d_call: TRBD1; cdr3_length: 13; v_call: TRBV19; clone_size: -; cdr3_aa: CASSSDRGGKLFF; cdr3_nt: TGTGCCAGTAGTAGCGACAGGGGCGGAAAACTGTTTTTT
j_call: TRBJ2-5; d_call: TRBD1; cdr3_length: 16; v_call: TRBV5-1; clone_size: -; cdr3_aa: CASSLSWTGGLETQYF; cdr3_nt: TGCGCCAGCAGCTTGTCCTGGACAGGGGGTCTAGAGACCCAGTACTTC
j_call: TRBJ1-2; d_call: -; cdr3_length: 16; v_call: TRBV7-2; clone_size: once; cdr3_aa: CASSLLEWMGAPGYTF; cdr3_nt: TGTGCCAGCAGCTTATTAGAATGGATGGGGGCGCCTGGCTACACCTTC
j_call: TRBJ1-2; d_call: -; cdr3_length: 11; v_call: TRBV29-1; clone_size: -; cdr3_aa: CSVVRDYGYTF; cdr3_nt: TGCAGCGTTGTCAGAGACTATGGCTACACCTTC
j_call: TRBJ1-3; d_call: -; cdr3_length: 15; v_call: TRBV4-1; clone_size: once; cdr3_aa: CASKLGTISGNTIYF; cdr3_nt: TGCGCCAGCAAGCTAGGAACTATCTCTGGAAACACCATATATTTT
j_call: TRBJ1-5; d_call: -; cdr3_length: 15; v_call: TRBV7-2; clone_size: -; cdr3_aa: CASSLTGSLNQPQHF; cdr3_nt: TGTGCCAGCAGCTTAACAGGGAGCCTCAATCAGCCCCAGCATTTT
j_call: TRBJ2-7; d_call: -; cdr3_length: 13; v_call: TRBV25-1; clone_size: -; cdr3_aa: CASSDFISYEQYF; cdr3_nt: TGTGCCAGCAGTGACTTTATAAGCTACGAGCAGTACTTC
j_call: TRBJ1-5; d_call: -; cdr3_length: 15; v_call: TRBV27; clone_size: -; cdr3_aa: CASSLQGNLNQPQHF; cdr3_nt: TGTGCCAGCAGCTTACAGGGAAATCTCAATCAGCCCCAGCATTTT
j_call: TRBJ2-7; d_call: -; cdr3_length: 18; v_call: TRBV12-5; clone_size: -; cdr3_aa: CASGLVLGQEKTSYEQYF; cdr3_nt: TGTGCTAGTGGTTTGGTACTTGGGCAGGAGAAAACCTCCTACGAGCAGTACTTC
j_call: TRBJ1-3; d_call: -; cdr3_length: 15; v_call: TRBV7-6; clone_size: once; cdr3_aa: CASSLVWETGNTIYF; cdr3_nt: TGTGCCAGCAGCTTAGTTTGGGAAACTGGAAACACCATATATTTT
j_call: TRBJ2-7; d_call: TRBD1; cdr3_length: 14; v_call: TRBV6-5; clone_size: few; cdr3_aa: CASSSDRGSYEQYF; cdr3_nt: TGTGCCAGCAGTTCAGACAGGGGTTCCTACGAGCAGTACTTC